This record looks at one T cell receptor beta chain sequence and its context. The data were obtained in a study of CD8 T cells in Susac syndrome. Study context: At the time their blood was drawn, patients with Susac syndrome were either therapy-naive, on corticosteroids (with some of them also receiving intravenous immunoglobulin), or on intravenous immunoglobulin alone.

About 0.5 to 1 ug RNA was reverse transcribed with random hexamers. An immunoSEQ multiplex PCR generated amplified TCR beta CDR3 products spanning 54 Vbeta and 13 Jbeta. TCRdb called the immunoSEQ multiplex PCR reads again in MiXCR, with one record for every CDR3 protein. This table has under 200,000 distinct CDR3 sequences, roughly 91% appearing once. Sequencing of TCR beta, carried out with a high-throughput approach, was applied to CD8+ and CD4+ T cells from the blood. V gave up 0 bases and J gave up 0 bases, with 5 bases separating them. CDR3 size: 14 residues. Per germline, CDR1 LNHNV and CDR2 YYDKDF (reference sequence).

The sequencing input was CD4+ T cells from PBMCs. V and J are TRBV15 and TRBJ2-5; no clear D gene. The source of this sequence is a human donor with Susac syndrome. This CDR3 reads CATSRDVNQETQYF. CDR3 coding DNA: TGTGCCACCAGCAGAGACGTGAACCAAGAGACCCAGTACTTC.